These 22 T cell receptor beta chains share one sample of origin, sequenced in a study of T cells after yellow fever vaccination. TCRdb re-called the 5' RACE reads with MiXCR, one entry per CDR3 protein. The sample has a few hundred thousand distinct CDR3 sequences, roughly 13% seen once. The source material was CD4+ T cells sorted from PBMCs, sampled 45 days after the yellow fever booster vaccination. These receptors all stem from a young man who received the YFV17D yellow fever vaccine.

This clonotype appeared a few times. V usage is TRBV5-1 and J usage is TRBJ1-1; D is unclear. The V end was cut by 0 bases, the J end by 3 bases, with 12 bases between. Germline V CDR1 and CDR2: SGHRS, YFSETQ. The CDR3 has 15 amino acids. CDR3 loop: CASSLGSVWDTEAFF. CDR3 sequence (DNA): TGCGCCAGCAGCTTGGGGTCCGTTTGGGACACTGAAGCTTTCTTT.

The chain recombines TRBV2 with TRBJ2-1; 9 nucleotides match TRBD1. The J segment lost 7 bases and the V segment lost 4 bases, leaving 5 bases of the junction unmatched. The CDR3 spans 14 residues. Germline assignment: CDR1 SNHLY and CDR2 FYNNEI. The CDR3 DNA is TGTGCCAGCAGTGGGTGGGACAGGGATAATGAGCAGTTCTTC. Its protein is CASSGWDRDNEQFF.

The sample holds a few counts of this clonotype. The chain couples TRBV7-2 to TRBJ2-3; unclear D gene. Per germline, CDR1 SGHTA and CDR2 FQGNSA. This CDR3 region has 14 residues. V lost 5 bases and J 2 bases, leaving 11 bases between the germline ends. CDR3 nucleotides: TGTGCCAGCAGCCCCGCTGGGCCCACAGATACGCAGTATTTT. Its translation: CASSPAGPTDTQYF.

In its sample, this clonotype was seen a few times. The chain carries TRBV11-2 and TRBJ2-3, with D maybe TRBD1 (6 bases). This CDR3 has 13 amino acids. V was pared by 4 bases and J by 3 bases, with 8 bases between. CDR1 is SGHAT and CDR2 is FQNNGV in the germline V gene. The DNA of the CDR3 is TGTGCCAGCAGCTCAGGGGCTACAGATACGCAGTATTTT. It specifies CASSSGATDTQYF.

This clonotype was seen more than once but under ten times. The chain couples TRBV20-1 to TRBJ2-1; maybe TRBD2 (5 bases). The CDR3 totals 11 residues. V was cut by 7 bases and J by 9 bases, with 13 bases left in between. CDR1 is DFQATT and CDR2 is SNEGSKA in the germline V gene (reference sequence). In DNA form, the CDR3 reads TGCAGTGTTGAGGGCCTCTCTGAGCAGTTCTTC. Protein product: CSVEGLSEQFF.

This clonotype has only a few counts. The CDR3 sequence is CASSPLALEVNEQFF. CDR3 DNA sequence: TGTGCCAGCAGCCCACTTGCGCTGGAGGTCAATGAGCAGTTCTTC. V gene TRBV7-2 combines with J gene TRBJ2-1; a possible D gene is TRBD2 (5 bases). The CDR3 is 15 amino acids. The germline gives CDR1 SGHTA, CDR2 FQGNSA. With 5 bases removed from V and 6 bases from J, the gap between germline ends came to 17 bases.

This clonotype occurred a few times. The rearrangement uses TRBV20-1 and TRBJ1-2; D call uncertain. The CDR3 is 13 amino acids. Germline CDR1 reads DFQATT; CDR2 reads SNEGSKA (reference sequence). V was cut by 6 bases and J by 0 bases, with 11 bases left in between. The CDR3 is CSAEQPTNYGYTF. DNA of the CDR3: TGCAGTGCCGAGCAGCCGACTAACTATGGCTACACCTTC.

V usage is TRBV20-1 and J usage is TRBJ1-5; D unresolved. The CDR3 is 16 residues long. V was cut by 0 bases and J by 1 base, with 13 bases left in between. The germline gives CDR1 DFQATT, CDR2 SNEGSKA (reference sequence). The CDR3 sequence is CSARDGTGLSNQPQHF. DNA for the CDR3: TGCAGTGCTAGAGATGGTACCGGGCTCAGCAATCAGCCCCAGCATTTT.

The chain employs TRBV20-1 and TRBJ2-3; 8 positions agree with TRBD2. The CDR3 is 17 amino acids. The junction had 11 bases not matched to a gene; V was cut back by 3 bases and J by 0 bases. Germline CDR1 reads DFQATT; CDR2 reads SNEGSKA (reference sequence). As DNA, the CDR3 is TGCAGTGCTAGCCCGGGGGGGGGAGGCGGTAGCACAGATACGCAGTATTTT. Translated: CSASPGGGGGSTDTQYF.

This clonotype was observed a few times. The chain carries TRBV18 and TRBJ2-7; 8 positions agree with TRBD1. Germline values: CDR1 KGHSH, CDR2 LQKENI. The CDR3 runs to 15 residues. With V trimmed by 3 bases and J by 6 bases, 10 bases remained unmatched. The CDR3 spells CASSPRQGHQGEQYF. DNA of the CDR3: TGTGCCAGCTCACCCAGACAGGGGCATCAGGGCGAGCAGTACTTC.

This clonotype was counted a few times. One junction end disagrees with the germline gene, perhaps due to a read error. The rearrangement links TRBV24-1 to TRBJ2-3; no reliable D call. The CDR3 is 16 amino acids. Germline V gene lookup returns CDR1 KGHDR and CDR2 SFDVKD. The CDR3: CATSTRARMRTDTQYF. For the CDR3, the DNA is TGTGCCACCAGCACCCGGGCAAGAATGCGCACGGATACGCAGTATTTT.

There are a few counts of this clonotype. The chain employs TRBV5-1 and TRBJ1-2, with D tentatively TRBD1 (5 bases). The germline V gene encodes CDR1 SGHRS and CDR2 YFSETQ. The CDR3 sequence is 15 residues long. V was shortened by 4 bases and J by 0 bases, with 13 bases between the two germline ends. CDR3 DNA: TGCGCCAGCAGCCCGGAGGGGTTGGCTAACTATGGCTACACCTTC. It encodes CASSPEGLANYGYTF.

This clonotype was observed at least ten times. V gene TRBV20-1 combines with J gene TRBJ1-1; 8 positions match TRBD1. Germline trimming cut 4 bases from V and 9 bases from J; bases unmatched to any gene: 10. This CDR3 is built from 13 residues. Germline V gene data show CDR1 as DFQATT and CDR2 as SNEGSKA (reference sequence). CDR3 nucleotides: TGCAGTGCTACGATGACAGGGGAGCTTCAAGCTTTCTTT. It codes for CSATMTGELQAFF.

This clonotype was picked up a small number of times. The chain joins TRBV5-1 to TRBJ2-7; TRBD2 matches 11 bases. Germline values: CDR1 SGHRS, CDR2 YFSETQ. J gave up 1 base and V 5 bases, and 8 bases lay outside the gene matches. The CDR3 is 16 amino acids. CDR3 in DNA: TGCGCCAGCAGAACCACTAGCGGGAGTACGTCCTACGAGCAGTACTTC. This encodes CASRTTSGSTSYEQYF.

The genes are TRBV5-1 and TRBJ2-3; TRBD2 agrees at 10 bases. The CDR3 is made up of 15 amino acids. Germline CDR1 and CDR2: SGHRS and YFSETQ. With V trimmed by 0 bases and J by 5 bases, 3 bases remained unmatched. CDR3 DNA: TGCGCCAGCAGCTTGGTTAGCGGGAGGATAGATACGCAGTATTTT. Translating gives CASSLVSGRIDTQYF.

The chain recombines TRBV7-2 with TRBJ2-7; 8 bases are a match to TRBD2. This CDR3 is built from 15 residues. With 3 bases clipped from V and 4 bases from J, the junction kept 8 bases outside the gene matches. CDR1 is SGHTA and CDR2 is FQGNSA in the germline V gene. The DNA for the CDR3 is TGTGCCAGCAGCTTTAACGCGGGAGGAGAATACGAGCAGTACTTC. The encoded protein is CASSFNAGGEYEQYF. Full variable domain (outside the CDR3, taken from reference TRBV7-2 and TRBJ2-7): GAGVSQSPSNKVTEKGKDVELRCDPISGHTALYWYRQSLGQGLEFLIYFQGNSAPDKSGLPSDRFSAERTGGSVSTLTIQRTQQEDSAVYLCASSFNAGGEYEQYFGPGTRLTVT.

The chain recombines TRBV7-2 with TRBJ2-1, with TRBD1 identical over 8 bases. The CDR3 sequence is 14 residues long. After removal of 5 bases from V and 6 bases from J, the junction contained 6 bases not matched to a gene. In germline, CDR1 is SGHTA, CDR2 FQGNSA. The CDR3 sequence: CASSDRGAANEQFF. CDR3 coding DNA: TGTGCCAGCAGCGACAGGGGAGCGGCCAATGAGCAGTTCTTC.

The chain carries TRBV7-2 and TRBJ2-5, with a tentative D call TRBD2 (5 bases). Looked up from germline, CDR1 is SGHTA and CDR2 is FQGNSA. The CDR3 runs 15 residues. Between the trimmed V and J ends, which lost 0 bases and 5 bases, there was a span of 13 bases. The CDR3 region has the DNA TGTGCCAGCAGCTTAGCCCCTCTAGCTTCGGAGACCCAGTACTTC. The encoded protein is CASSLAPLASETQYF.

This clonotype was observed a handful of times. The V gene is TRBV20-1, the J gene TRBJ2-7; TRBD1 might be the D (6 bases). CDR1 is DFQATT and CDR2 is SNEGSKA in the germline V gene (reference sequence). V was clipped by 5 bases and J by 5 bases, with 10 bases between them. This CDR3 is 11 amino acids long. The CDR3 protein is CSAVDSHEQYF. DNA for the CDR3: TGCAGTGCTGTGGACAGCCACGAGCAGTACTTC.

The chain recombines TRBV20-1 with TRBJ2-1, with 7 bases matching TRBD2. The CDR3 spans 16 residues. V was clipped by 3 bases and J by 7 bases; unmatched bases: 15. The germline V gene has CDR1 DFQATT and CDR2 SNEGSKA (reference sequence). The CDR3 sequence is CSAREPPAGFGNEQFF. CDR3 DNA: TGCAGTGCTAGGGAACCCCCAGCGGGATTCGGAAATGAGCAGTTCTTC.

This chain joins TRBV7-9 and TRBJ2-3; 7 bases map to TRBD1. Per germline, CDR1 SEHNR and CDR2 FQNEAQ (reference sequence). The V segment lost 2 bases and the J segment 2 bases; nucleotides outside the gene matches: 7. The CDR3 consists of 16 residues. The CDR3 protein is CASSLSPTGPTDTQYF. The CDR3, as DNA: TGTGCCAGCAGCTTATCCCCGACAGGGCCCACAGATACGCAGTATTTT.

The chain recombines TRBV7-2 with TRBJ1-2; D uncertain. The V end was cut by 3 bases, the J end by 7 bases, with 9 bases between. CDR3 length: 12 amino acids. Germline CDR1 is SGHTA and CDR2 is FQGNSA. DNA of the CDR3: TGTGCCAGCAGCTTGAGGCAAACTGGCTACACCTTC. It codes for CASSLRQTGYTF.